Listed below are T cell receptor beta chains from one sample, sequenced in a study of regulatory T cells in long-lasting Graves disease. TCRdb itself ran the multiplex PCR reads through MiXCR, one entry per CDR3 protein. The sample lists hundreds of thousands of distinct CDR3 sequences; 18% were seen once. This material consisted of peripheral blood mononuclear cells (PBMCs), taken at new diagnosis, from a patient treated with antithyroid drugs. The receptor source for this set is a female donor with Graves disease. Both conserved end residues are part of each CDR3. Each record gives: D gene, clone size, V gene, J gene, CDR3 protein, CDR3 DNA. The D gene is left open where the match is weak. Expanded clones are given a class, and other clones once, few, many or no size at all.

NA,many,TRBV3-1,TRBJ2-1,CASSPRGSSSYNEQFF,TGTGCCAGCAGCCCTCGGGGGTCTAGCTCCTACAATGAGCAGTTCTTC
NA,many,TRBV7-9,TRBJ2-5,CASSSSGQQETQYF,TGTGCCAGCAGCTCCTCCGGGCAGCAAGAGACCCAGTACTTC
NA,few,TRBV7-9,TRBJ2-5,CASSPGGGRGETQYF,TGTGCCAGCAGCCCCGGAGGGGGGCGAGGGGAGACCCAGTACTTC
TRBD2,NA,TRBV27,TRBJ2-1,CASSFGTSGRGSNEQFF,TGTGCCAGCAGTTTTGGGACTAGCGGGAGAGGCTCCAATGAGCAGTTCTTC
NA,many,TRBV19,TRBJ2-7,CASSMGPKQYF,TGTGCCAGTAGTATGGGACCGAAGCAGTACTTC
TRBD2,many,TRBV10-3,TRBJ2-2,CAIGRLTGGTNTGELFF,TGTGCCATCGGTCGTCTAACGGGAGGCACGAACACCGGGGAGCTGTTTTTT
NA,few,TRBV10-1,TRBJ1-1,CASGRADTEAFF,TGCGCCAGCGGGAGGGCGGACACTGAAGCTTTCTTT
TRBD1,many,TRBV13,TRBJ2-1,CASSRDRLNNEQFF,TGTGCCAGCAGCCGGGACAGGCTTAACAATGAGCAGTTCTTC
NA,many,TRBV7-9,TRBJ1-1,CASSPPLTPTEAFF,TGTGCCAGCAGCCCCCCGTTGACTCCCACTGAAGCTTTCTTT
NA,NA,TRBV5-6,TRBJ2-1,CASSSTLSRSNEQFF,TGTGCCAGCAGCTCGACACTCAGTCGGTCCAATGAGCAGTTCTTC
TRBD1,NA,TRBV25-1,TRBJ2-5,CASTPGQGKETQYF,TGTGCCAGCACTCCGGGACAGGGAAAAGAGACCCAGTACTTC
NA,few,TRBV27,TRBJ1-5,CASSPDTNQPQHF,TGTGCCAGCAGCCCGGACACTAATCAGCCCCAGCATTTT
TRBD2,many,TRBV6-5,TRBJ2-5,CASSWTSGTAQETQYF,TGTGCCAGCAGTTGGACTAGCGGAACCGCCCAAGAGACCCAGTACTTC
NA,many,TRBV10-3,TRBJ2-5,CAISGSGAIPQETQYF,TGTGCCATCAGTGGCTCAGGGGCTATCCCTCAAGAGACCCAGTACTTC
TRBD2,many,TRBV12-3/TRBV12-4,TRBJ2-1,CASRATGTSNDEQFF,TGTGCCAGCAGGGCGACCGGGACTAGTAACGATGAGCAGTTCTTC
TRBD1,few,TRBV28,TRBJ1-1,CASGLDREAFF,TGTGCCAGCGGATTGGACAGGGAAGCTTTCTTT
NA,many,TRBV9,TRBJ1-1,CASSVVPQNTEAFF,TGTGCCAGCAGCGTAGTTCCGCAAAACACTGAAGCTTTCTTT
NA,NA,TRBV11-2,TRBJ2-7,CASSYLFGDGAYEQYF,TGTGCCAGCAGTTACTTATTCGGCGACGGCGCCTACGAGCAGTACTTC
NA,few,TRBV9,TRBJ2-4,CASSGPRTKNIQYF,TGTGCCAGCAGCGGCCCCAGGACTAAGAACATTCAGTACTTC
TRBD2,many,TRBV5-1,TRBJ2-2,CASSPSAGGPSGELFF,TGCGCCAGCAGCCCTTCAGCGGGAGGGCCGAGCGGGGAGCTGTTTTTT
NA,few,TRBV5-6,TRBJ2-2,CASSLGTAGELFF,TGTGCCAGCAGCTTGGGGACGGCCGGGGAGCTGTTTTTT
NA,many,TRBV11-2,TRBJ2-7,CASSFLADSSYEQYF,TGTGCCAGCAGCTTCCTAGCGGACAGCTCCTACGAGCAGTACTTC
TRBD1,many,TRBV5-1,TRBJ1-1,CASSSGDRPHTEAFF,TGCGCCAGCAGCTCGGGGGACAGGCCCCACACTGAAGCTTTCTTT
TRBD1,many,TRBV5-8,TRBJ1-6,CASSREDRGDSPLHF,TGTGCCAGCAGCAGAGAGGACAGGGGGGATTCACCCCTCCACTTT
NA,many,TRBV28,TRBJ1-2,CASGPLAGVGTGYTF,TGTGCCAGCGGCCCATTAGCAGGGGTGGGGACTGGCTACACCTTC